The sequence of this T cell receptor (beta chain) was determined in a study of monozygotic twins with inflammatory bowel disease (dated by TCRdb to between 2019 and 2020). With respect to the entire study: The complete study included 28 monozygotic twin pairs: 19 IBD-discordant Danish pairs and nine German pairs, of which four were IBD-concordant and five were IBD-discordant. Disease-associated traits were sought mainly through comparisons between IBD patients and their genetically identical healthy co-twins within discordant pairs. Each individual had, on average, about 151 000 unique TCRalpha sequences and 181 000 unique TCRbeta sequences available for analysis.

From each donor, an approximately 2.5 ml peripheral blood sample was collected into PAXgene tubes and stored at -80 degrees C. Without any T cell sorting, total RNA was extracted from whole blood using the PAXgene blood miRNA kit on an automated QIAcube. Deep TCRalpha and TCRbeta repertoire profiling with unique molecular barcoding was performed on peripheral blood of monozygotic twin pairs concordant or discordant for inflammatory bowel disease. Smoking habits were recorded for all twin pairs, with individuals classified as current, former or never smokers. Taken from cysteine to phenylalanine, the CDR3 has 15 residues. No DNA sequence was recorded. CDR1 and CDR2, per the germline V gene, are SQVTM and ANQGSEA. With respect to this clonotype: It lacks a known antigen.

What the research found in general, with its limitations: A decrease in TCRbeta repertoire diversity, as measured by inverse Simpson index, was observed in IBD patients compared with their healthy co-twins. Repertoire similarity did not differ between concordant and discordant twins, which could be due to limited statistical power. The results gave no support for a single strong signal or clonotype linked to IBD. Compared with healthy twins, IBD patients shared fewer clonotypes with other individuals, and the difference was most pronounced in patients with signs of disease activity. Because patients received different immunosuppressive treatments, the repertoires may have picked up extra background noise and variability between individuals. Different T cell subtypes could not be distinguished in the analysis.

The method behind the library was 5' RACE. The input for every TCR library was around 3,800 ng of total RNA. For each sample, cDNA synthesis with SMARTScribe reverse transcriptase was split into eight separate reactions. During cDNA synthesis, template switching introduced unique molecular identifiers that contained a 6-nucleotide sample barcode. TCRalpha and TCRbeta cDNA was amplified by two nested PCRs of approximately 17 and 9 cycles, with bead purification after each PCR. Before amplification, the cDNA was treated with uracil DNA-glycosylase and purified using the QIAquick PCR purification kit. In the second PCR, Illumina TruSeq-compatible adapters and sample-specific barcodes were added. Library quality and concentration were assessed using TapeStation and Qubit, and approximately 5 ng of each library was pooled. Sequencing of the pooled libraries was done on an Illumina HiSeq2500 single-index Rapid Run using custom sequencing primers and 2 x 100 bp reads. In the authors' own workflow: PCR and sequencing errors were corrected by UMI-based consensus assembly using MiGEC version 1.2.6. V(D)J alignment, clonotype assembly and CDR3 extraction were performed with MiXCR version 2.1.1. Gene usage, clonotype sharing and MAIT/NKT TCR abundance were normalised by analysing the top 1000, 10 000 and 20 000 clonotypes per sample. Diversity was computed as the inverse Simpson index with the vegan R package after downsampling to 27 000 UMIs. Paired Mann-Whitney U tests on discordant twin pairs were used, with Benjamini-Hochberg multiple-testing correction. Reads reprocessed by TCRdb are summarized as one entry per CDR3 protein sequence, and DNA is absent. The V and J calls reflect TCRdb's pipeline rather than the authors' work. The record for this sample contains approximately 380,000 distinct CDR3 sequences. The ten largest clones capture just over 2.5% of the sample.

This TCR derives from a human donor with ulcerative colitis or Crohn's disease, or a healthy co-twin of an affected twin (not recorded which). The sequence links TRBV29-1 to TRBJ1-1; TCRdb returns TRBD1, unconfirmable since there is no DNA. Specimen: blood. The CDR3 reads as follows: CSVNPAGGSGTEAFF.